The 20 T cell receptor beta chains below all came from one sample that was sequenced in a study of CD8+CD57+ T cells in acquired aplastic anemia. CDR3 and TCR beta VDJ profiling relied on a genomic DNA template. TCRdb ran MiXCR on the reads and lists one entry per CDR3 protein. The repertoire holds around 170,000 distinct CDR3 sequences, 55% to 70% seen once, with 45% to 50% in the top ten. The sample taken for sequencing was sorted CD4+, CD8+, or CD8+CD57+ T cells (not recorded which) from PBMCs. These receptor sequences come from a human donor in good health.

Concerning this clonotype itself: A clone one base away is much larger, so this may be a read error. The rearrangement links TRBV19 to TRBJ2-1, with 10 bases lining up with TRBD1. The germline gives CDR1 LNHDA, CDR2 SQIVND (reference sequence). V dropped 8 bases and J dropped 8; count of bases not matched to a gene: 12. The CDR3 has 15 amino acids. This CDR3 is CASGLAGTGAHEQFF. Here the CDR3 DNA reads TGTGCCAGTGGTCTCGCCGGGACAGGGGCCCATGAGCAGTTCTTC.

This clonotype was seen repeatedly, ten times or more. J is TRBJ1-1 and V is TRBV6-5; D unclear. The V end lost 3 bases, the J end lost 5 bases, and 7 bases lay between the germline ends. The germline gives CDR1 MNHEY, CDR2 SVGAGI. The CDR3 covers 12 residues. The CDR3 coding sequence is TGTGCCAGCAGTTATGGGGAGACTGAAGCTTTCTTT. Translating gives CASSYGETEAFF.

The chain links TRBV15 to TRBJ2-2; 10 bases match TRBD1. V lost 0 bases to trimming and J lost 6 bases; unmatched junction nucleotides: 4. In germline, CDR1 is LNHNV, CDR2 YYDKDF (reference sequence). The CDR3 contains 16 residues. CDR3 sequence (DNA): TGTGCCACCAGCAGAGATCGTGGGACAGGGGCCGGGGAGCTGTTTTTT. Translating gives CATSRDRGTGAGELFF.

This clonotype appeared a single time. This chain links TRBV10-3 with TRBJ2-5; tentatively, D is TRBD1 (6 bases). This CDR3 has 16 residues. V was clipped by 6 bases and J by 5 bases, with 22 bases between them. The germline V gene encodes CDR1 ENHRY and CDR2 SYGVKD. The CDR3 coding sequence is TGTGCCATCAGGGGGGCCGGGCCGAGCGCTAGGGAGACCCAGTACTTC. The encoded protein is CAIRGAGPSARETQYF.

The CDR3 region has the DNA TGTGCCAGTAAACCAACGGGTGCAACTAATGAAAAACTGTTTTTT. This encodes CASKPTGATNEKLFF. The chain joins TRBV19 to TRBJ1-4; D not resolved. V gave up 7 bases and J gave up 0 bases, with 12 bases separating them. The CDR3 extends over 15 amino acids. Germline V gene sequence: CDR1 LNHDA, CDR2 SQIVND (reference sequence). The full variable domain, with the rest looked up from reference TRBV19 and TRBJ1-4, is DGGITQSPKYLFRKEGQNVTLSCEQNLNHDAMYWYRQDPGQGLRLIYYSQIVNDFQKGDIAEGYSVSREKKESFPLTVTSAQKNPTAFYLCASKPTGATNEKLFFGSGTQLSVL.

This chain joins TRBV2 and TRBJ1-5; 12 bases fit TRBD1. V gave up 6 bases and J gave up 6 bases; unmatched junction bases: 6. CDR3 length equals 15 residues. Germline values: CDR1 SNHLY, CDR2 FYNNEI. The CDR3: CASSGGTGGIQPQHF. Written as DNA, the CDR3 is TGTGCCAGCAGCGGCGGGACAGGGGGCATTCAGCCCCAGCATTTT.

V is TRBV7-9 and J is TRBJ2-3, with D hard to call. The germline CDR1 and CDR2 sequences are SEHNR and FQNEAQ (reference sequence). The CDR3 runs to 14 residues. V lost 2 bases and J 2 bases, leaving 8 bases between the germline ends. For the CDR3, the DNA is TGTGCCAGCAGCTTATGGTCGGTCACAGATACGCAGTATTTT. Translating it yields CASSLWSVTDTQYF.

This clonotype came up many times. J is TRBJ2-7 and V is TRBV11-2; D gene uncertain. V was clipped by 3 bases and J by 5 bases, with 8 bases between them. This CDR3 is built from 12 residues. The V gene's germline CDR1 is SGHAT and CDR2 FQNNGV. CDR3 region: CASSFVNHEQYF. Written as DNA, the CDR3 is TGTGCCAGCAGCTTCGTCAACCACGAGCAGTACTTC.

At least ten counts were recorded for this clonotype. The chain joins TRBV4-3 to TRBJ1-1, with D perhaps matching TRBD1 (6 bases). The CDR3 has 16 amino acids. Germline CDR1 reads LGHNA; CDR2 reads YSLEER. Deletions cut 2 bases from V and 1 base from J, with 14 bases between. CDR3 sequence (DNA): TGCGCCAGCAGCCAATTTTACAGGGCCTCGAACACTGAAGCTTTCTTT. It encodes CASSQFYRASNTEAFF.

V gene TRBV9 combines with J gene TRBJ2-3; D is undetermined. Trimming took 0 bases from V and 11 from J, leaving 22 bases between them. The length of the CDR3 is 16 residues. Germline assignment: CDR1 SGDLS and CDR2 YYNGEE. CDR3 amino acids: CASSVEGDIAYNEQYF. CDR3 nucleotides: TGTGCCAGCAGCGTAGAAGGAGACATAGCCTACAATGAGCAGTATTTT.

Many counts were recorded for this clonotype. The rearrangement links TRBV12-3 or TRBV12-4 to TRBJ1-1; D is undetermined. The CDR3 has 13 residues. V lost 2 bases and J 6 bases, leaving 10 bases between the germline ends. Here the CDR3 DNA reads TGTGCCAGCAGTTTATCCAAGGGCCCTGAAGCTTTCTTT. It yields the protein CASSLSKGPEAFF.

This clonotype was observed a few times. This chain joins TRBV2 and TRBJ2-5; TRBD2 matches at 7 bases. The germline CDR1 and CDR2 sequences are SNHLY and FYNNEI. J gave up 2 bases and V 3 bases, and 9 bases lay outside the gene matches. The CDR3 is 16 residues long. Written as DNA, the CDR3 is TGTGCCAGCAGTGATCTGTCTAGCGGACGGCAAGAGACCCAGTACTTC. Protein product: CASSDLSSGRQETQYF.

The chain combines TRBV15 with TRBJ1-5; D is possibly TRBD1 (6 bases). The germline gives CDR1 LNHNV, CDR2 YYDKDF (reference sequence). The ends were cut back, 0 bases at V and 2 bases at J, with 8 bases in the middle. This CDR3 is built from 15 residues. The CDR3 nucleotides read TGTGCCACCAGCAGAGACCCAGGGGGCAATCAGCCCCAGCATTTT. It specifies CATSRDPGGNQPQHF.

The sample holds a few counts of this clonotype. The chain couples TRBV6-1 to TRBJ2-7, with D possibly being TRBD2 (6 bases). V dropped 0 bases and J dropped 0 bases, with 9 bases sitting between them. Per the germline V gene, CDR1 is MNHNS and CDR2 is SASEGT. The CDR3 loop spans 15 amino acids. This CDR3 is CASSEAGGSSYEQYF. DNA for the CDR3: TGTGCCAGCAGTGAAGCGGGAGGTAGCTCCTACGAGCAGTACTTC.

The chain joins TRBV29-1 to TRBJ2-5; D is uncertain. Germline CDR1 is SQVTM and CDR2 is ANQGSEA. The CDR3 runs 11 residues. V was clipped by 4 bases and J by 1 base, with 4 bases between them. Here the CDR3 DNA reads TGCAGCGTTGGACCCCAAGAGACCCAGTACTTC. Translation gives CSVGPQETQYF. Full variable domain (missing parts from reference TRBV29-1 and TRBJ2-5): SAVISQKPSRDICQRGTSLTIQCQVDSQVTMMFWYRQQPGQSLTLIATANQGSEATYESGFVIDKFPISRPNLTFSTLTVSNMSPEDSSIYLCSVGPQETQYFGPGTRLLVL.

The chain joins TRBV20-1 to TRBJ2-3; D possibly corresponds to TRBD2 (5 bases). This CDR3 is 14 amino acids long. Trimming removed 5 bases from V and 2 bases from J, with 14 bases in between. Germline loops: CDR1 DFQATT, CDR2 SNEGSKA (reference sequence). The CDR3 region is CSAVGSASTDTQYF. CDR3 bases: TGCAGTGCTGTGGGTAGCGCATCCACAGATACGCAGTATTTT.

V and J are TRBV29-1 and TRBJ2-6; D gene ambiguous. CDR3 length equals 11 residues. Trimming stripped 4 bases from V and 3 bases from J, with 1 base between. CDR1 is SQVTM and CDR2 is ANQGSEA in the germline V gene. The CDR3 nucleotides are TGCAGCGTTGTTGGGGCCAACGTCCTGACTTTC. Residues: CSVVGANVLTF.

The rearrangement joins TRBV2 to TRBJ1-3; the D gene is possibly TRBD1 (6 bases). CDR1 is SNHLY, CDR2 FYNNEI, per germline. This CDR3 region has 15 residues. The ends were cut back, 10 bases at V and 9 bases at J, with 25 bases in the middle. The CDR3 DNA is TGTGCCACCTCCCTCTCCGACAGGACCCAAGGCACCATATATTTT. Amino acids: CATSLSDRTQGTIYF.

This clonotype has more than one count but fewer than ten. The rearrangement joins TRBV2 to TRBJ1-1; D call uncertain. V lost 2 bases to trimming and J lost 3 bases, with 7 bases between them. In germline, CDR1 is SNHLY, CDR2 FYNNEI. The CDR3 consists of 13 residues. This CDR3 is CASSEKGDTEAFF. Here the CDR3 DNA reads TGTGCCAGCAGTGAAAAGGGAGACACTGAAGCTTTCTTT.

This clonotype occurred many times. This rearrangement joins TRBV27 to TRBJ2-7; TRBD1 agrees at 8 bases. V lost 5 bases and J lost 2; bases outside the gene matches: 8. The CDR3 is made up of 15 amino acids. The germline V gene encodes CDR1 MNHEY and CDR2 SMNVEV (reference sequence). The CDR3 sequence is CASSPSPTGAYEQYF. The CDR3 DNA reads as TGTGCCAGCAGTCCATCACCGACAGGGGCCTACGAGCAGTACTTC.